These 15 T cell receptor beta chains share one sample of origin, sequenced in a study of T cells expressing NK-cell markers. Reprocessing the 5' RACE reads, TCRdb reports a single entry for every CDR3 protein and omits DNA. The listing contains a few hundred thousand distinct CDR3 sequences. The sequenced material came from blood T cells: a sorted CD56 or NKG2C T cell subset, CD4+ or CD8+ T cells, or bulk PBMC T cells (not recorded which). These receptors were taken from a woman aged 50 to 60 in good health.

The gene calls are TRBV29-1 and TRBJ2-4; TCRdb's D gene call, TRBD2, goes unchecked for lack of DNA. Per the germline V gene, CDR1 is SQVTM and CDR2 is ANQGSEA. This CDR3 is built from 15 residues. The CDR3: CSVAPAGVAKNIQYF.

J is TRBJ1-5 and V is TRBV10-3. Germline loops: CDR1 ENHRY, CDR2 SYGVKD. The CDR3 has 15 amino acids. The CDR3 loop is CAISEEIRGNQPQHF.

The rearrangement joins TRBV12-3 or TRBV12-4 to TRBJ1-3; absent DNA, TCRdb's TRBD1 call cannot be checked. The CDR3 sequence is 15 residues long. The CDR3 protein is CASSLYAGSTNTIYF.

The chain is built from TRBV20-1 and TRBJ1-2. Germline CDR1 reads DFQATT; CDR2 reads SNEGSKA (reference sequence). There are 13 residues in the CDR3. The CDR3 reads CSARMRGSYGYTF.

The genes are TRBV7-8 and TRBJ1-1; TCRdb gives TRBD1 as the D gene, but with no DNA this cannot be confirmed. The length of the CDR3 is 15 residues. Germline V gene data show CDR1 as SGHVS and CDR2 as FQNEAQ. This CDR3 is CASIPTRVTGTEAFF.

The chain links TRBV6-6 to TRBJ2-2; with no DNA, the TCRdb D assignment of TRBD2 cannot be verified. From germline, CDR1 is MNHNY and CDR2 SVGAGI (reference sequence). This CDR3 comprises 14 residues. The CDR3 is CASRKEGNTGELFF.

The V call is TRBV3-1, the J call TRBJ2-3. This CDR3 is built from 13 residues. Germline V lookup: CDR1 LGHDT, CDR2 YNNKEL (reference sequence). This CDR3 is CASSQERTDTQYF.

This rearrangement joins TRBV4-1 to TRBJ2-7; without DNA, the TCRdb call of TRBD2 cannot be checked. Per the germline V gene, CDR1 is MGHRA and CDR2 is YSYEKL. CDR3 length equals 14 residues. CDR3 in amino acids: CASSQGTGGNEQYF.

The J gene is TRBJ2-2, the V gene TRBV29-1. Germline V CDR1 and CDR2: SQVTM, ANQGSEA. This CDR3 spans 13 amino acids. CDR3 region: CSVAIIESGELFF.

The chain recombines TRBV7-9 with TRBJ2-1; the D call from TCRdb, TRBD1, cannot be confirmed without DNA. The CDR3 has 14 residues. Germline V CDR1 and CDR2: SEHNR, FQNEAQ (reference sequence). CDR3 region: CASSPTGPSYEQFF.

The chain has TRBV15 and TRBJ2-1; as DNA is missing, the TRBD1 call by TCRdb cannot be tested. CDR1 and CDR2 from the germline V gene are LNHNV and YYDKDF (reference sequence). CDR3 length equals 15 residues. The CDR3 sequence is CATSQRQGAYNEQFF.

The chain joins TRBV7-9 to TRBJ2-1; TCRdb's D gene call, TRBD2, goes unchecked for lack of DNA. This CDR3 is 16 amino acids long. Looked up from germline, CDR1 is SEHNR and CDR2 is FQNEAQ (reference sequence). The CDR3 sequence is CASSPSRGRGYNEQFF.

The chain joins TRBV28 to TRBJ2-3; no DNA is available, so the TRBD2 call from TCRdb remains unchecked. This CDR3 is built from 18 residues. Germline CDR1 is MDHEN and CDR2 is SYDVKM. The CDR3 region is CASSPTVPGLAGVDTQYF. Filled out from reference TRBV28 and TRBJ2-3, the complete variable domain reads DVKVTQSSRYLVKRTGEKVFLECVQDMDHENMFWYRQDPGLGLRLIYFSYDVKMKEKGDIPEGYSVSREKKERFSLILESASTNQTSMYLCASSPTVPGLAGVDTQYFGPGTRLTVL.

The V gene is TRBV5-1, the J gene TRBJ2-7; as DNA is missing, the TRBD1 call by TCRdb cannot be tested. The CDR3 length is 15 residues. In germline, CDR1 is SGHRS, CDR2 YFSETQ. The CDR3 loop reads CASSFITGGGYEQYF.

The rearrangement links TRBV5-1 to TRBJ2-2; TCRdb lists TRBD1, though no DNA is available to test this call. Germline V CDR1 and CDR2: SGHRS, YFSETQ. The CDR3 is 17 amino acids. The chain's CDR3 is CASSVARGGSWTGELFF.